The entry that follows covers one TCR beta chain sequence. This CDR3 has 13 residues. V was pared by 2 bases and J by 5 bases, with 2 bases of the junction left unmatched. This sample is drawn from a study of blood T cell repertoires in COVID-19. Study overall: Samples came from the United States, Italy and Spain, spanning acute and convalescent COVID-19.

TCRdb keeps only in-frame clones here, not all; method: immunoSEQ multiplex PCR. The sample lists more than 50,000 clones, around three quarters occurring once. The specimen was peripheral blood. This receptor was taken from a human donor in a cohort sampled during active COVID-19. The chain uses TRBV12-3 or TRBV12-4 and TRBJ2-7; 8 bases fit TRBD1. CDR3 coding DNA: TGTGCCAGCAGTTTACTGACAGGGGACGAGCAGTACTTC. This gives the protein CASSLLTGDEQYF.